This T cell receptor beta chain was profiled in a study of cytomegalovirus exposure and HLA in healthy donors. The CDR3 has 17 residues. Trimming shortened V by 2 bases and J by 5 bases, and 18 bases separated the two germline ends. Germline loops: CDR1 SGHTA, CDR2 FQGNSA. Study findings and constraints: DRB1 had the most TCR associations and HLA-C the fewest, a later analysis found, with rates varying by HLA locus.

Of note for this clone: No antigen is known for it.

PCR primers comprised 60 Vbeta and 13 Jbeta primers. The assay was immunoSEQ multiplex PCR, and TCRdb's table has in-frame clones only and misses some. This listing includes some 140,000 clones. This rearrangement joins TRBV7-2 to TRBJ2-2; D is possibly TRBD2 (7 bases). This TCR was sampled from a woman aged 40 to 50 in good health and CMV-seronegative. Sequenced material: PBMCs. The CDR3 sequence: CASSLRGARTGTGELFF. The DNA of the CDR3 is TGTGCCAGCAGCTTACGGGGGGCCCGAACGGGGACCGGGGAGCTGTTTTTT.